This is a list of T cell receptor beta chains from one sample in a study of blood T cell repertoires in COVID-19. Profiled with immunoSEQ multiplex PCR; TCRdb holds only in-frame clones, not every one. The sample lists over 150,000 clones, 85% to 90% seen once, with 6.2% in the top ten. Sequencing was carried out using PBMCs or T cells enriched from blood (not recorded which). The source is a man in his forties who had recovered from COVID-19. Both conserved end residues are part of each CDR3. D genes are given only for firm matches. Rows may omit the clone size; those that give it use once, few, many or a size class.

d_call: NA
v_call: TRBV5-1
j_call: TRBJ2-7
clone_size: NA
cdr3_nt: TGCGCCAGCAGCTTCCTATTAGGCGGGCAGGACTACGAGCAGTACTTC
cdr3_aa: CASSFLLGGQDYEQYF

d_call: NA
v_call: TRBV9
j_call: TRBJ1-6
clone_size: NA
cdr3_nt: TGTGCCAGCAGCGCCACAGGGTTCAGTTCACCCCTCCACTTT
cdr3_aa: CASSATGFSSPLHF

d_call: TRBD1
v_call: TRBV30
j_call: TRBJ1-5
clone_size: NA
cdr3_nt: TGTGCCTGGAACAGACAGGGGGGTCAGCCCCAGCATTTT
cdr3_aa: CAWNRQGGQPQHF

d_call: TRBD1
v_call: TRBV7-8
j_call: TRBJ1-5
clone_size: once
cdr3_nt: TGTGCCAGCAGCTTAAACGCAGGGGGCGCGGGACAGCCCCAGCATTTT
cdr3_aa: CASSLNAGGAGQPQHF

d_call: TRBD1
v_call: TRBV18
j_call: TRBJ2-7
clone_size: NA
cdr3_nt: TGTGCCAGCTCACCAAAAGTGGGGACAGGGGACGAGCAGTACTTC
cdr3_aa: CASSPKVGTGDEQYF

d_call: NA
v_call: TRBV24-1
j_call: TRBJ1-2
clone_size: NA
cdr3_nt: TGTGCCACCAGTGATGGTGGAGGTCTGATAAGGGAGAGGCATAACTATGGCTACACCTTC
cdr3_aa: CATSDGGGLIRERHNYGYTF

d_call: NA
v_call: TRBV5-6
j_call: TRBJ1-2
clone_size: NA
cdr3_nt: TGTGCCAGCAGCCTGACGGGGGTGGGTGGCTACACCTTC
cdr3_aa: CASSLTGVGGYTF

d_call: NA
v_call: TRBV25-1
j_call: TRBJ1-6
clone_size: NA
cdr3_nt: TGTGCCAGCAGTGAATTTCGGAGCCCCAATTCACCCCTCCACTTT
cdr3_aa: CASSEFRSPNSPLHF

d_call: NA
v_call: TRBV5-8
j_call: TRBJ2-3
clone_size: NA
cdr3_nt: TGTGCCAGCAGCTTCAGACTCGGAGATACGCAGTATTTT
cdr3_aa: CASSFRLGDTQYF

d_call: NA
v_call: TRBV19
j_call: TRBJ2-7
clone_size: NA
cdr3_nt: TGTGCCAGTAGTATAAGCCCGGGTTTAGGCCACGAGCAGTACTTC
cdr3_aa: CASSISPGLGHEQYF

d_call: NA
v_call: TRBV9
j_call: TRBJ1-5
clone_size: NA
cdr3_nt: TGTGCCAGCAGCGTAGGGGCAGGGGCTTTGCCCCAGCATTTT
cdr3_aa: CASSVGAGALPQHF

d_call: NA
v_call: TRBV5-1
j_call: TRBJ1-5
clone_size: NA
cdr3_nt: TGCGCCAGCAGCCTACTTCCAGGGCAGAGCAATCAGCCCCAGCATTTT
cdr3_aa: CASSLLPGQSNQPQHF

d_call: NA
v_call: TRBV11-2
j_call: TRBJ2-4
clone_size: NA
cdr3_nt: TGTGCCAGCAGCTCCCGGTTGGCCAAAAACATTCAGTACTTC
cdr3_aa: CASSSRLAKNIQYF

d_call: NA
v_call: TRBV5-1
j_call: TRBJ2-3
clone_size: NA
cdr3_nt: TGCGCCAGCAGTCGTCGGGACACAGATACGCAGTATTTT
cdr3_aa: CASSRRDTDTQYF

d_call: NA
v_call: TRBV27
j_call: TRBJ2-7
clone_size: NA
cdr3_nt: TGTGCCAGCAGTTTCGTGAGTTCCGACTCCTACGAGCAGTACTTC
cdr3_aa: CASSFVSSDSYEQYF

d_call: NA
v_call: TRBV12-3/TRBV12-4
j_call: TRBJ2-7
clone_size: NA
cdr3_nt: TGTGCCAGCAGTTTAGAGGGGTCTAGGGAGCAGTACTTC
cdr3_aa: CASSLEGSREQYF

d_call: NA
v_call: TRBV20-1
j_call: TRBJ1-1
clone_size: NA
cdr3_nt: TGCAGTGCTAGTTCCGGGGGAAGCACTGAAGCTTTCTTT
cdr3_aa: CSASSGGSTEAFF

d_call: TRBD1
v_call: TRBV5-5
j_call: TRBJ2-3
clone_size: NA
cdr3_nt: TGTGCCAGCACCCAGGACAGGGGCGCAGATACGCAGTATTTT
cdr3_aa: CASTQDRGADTQYF

d_call: NA
v_call: TRBV7-9
j_call: TRBJ1-5
clone_size: NA
cdr3_nt: TGTGCCAGCAGCTTAGAGGGGGTGGGTCAGCCCCAGCATTTT
cdr3_aa: CASSLEGVGQPQHF

d_call: TRBD2
v_call: TRBV14
j_call: TRBJ2-1
clone_size: NA
cdr3_nt: TGTGCCAGCAGCCAAGTACTAAGCGGGGGGTTTAGGGAGCAGTTCTTC
cdr3_aa: CASSQVLSGGFREQFF

d_call: NA
v_call: TRBV19
j_call: TRBJ1-1
clone_size: few
cdr3_nt: TGTGCCAGTAGTCCGCCGGGGAACACTGAAGCTTTCTTT
cdr3_aa: CASSPPGNTEAFF

d_call: NA
v_call: TRBV7-3
j_call: TRBJ2-2
clone_size: NA
cdr3_nt: TGTGCCAGCAGCCTCTCGGGGACCGGGGAGCTGTTTTTT
cdr3_aa: CASSLSGTGELFF

d_call: TRBD1
v_call: TRBV5-6
j_call: TRBJ1-2
clone_size: NA
cdr3_nt: TGTGCCAGCAGCTTGGGCAGGGGGCTCGGCTATGGCTACACCTTC
cdr3_aa: CASSLGRGLGYGYTF

d_call: TRBD1
v_call: TRBV2
j_call: TRBJ2-1
clone_size: NA
cdr3_nt: TGTGCCAGCAGTGAGGGGACAGGGAACAATGAGCAGTTCTTC
cdr3_aa: CASSEGTGNNEQFF

d_call: NA
v_call: TRBV28
j_call: TRBJ2-1
clone_size: NA
cdr3_nt: TGTGCCAGCAGTTTACCCCAGGGGTCCTACAATGAGCAGTTCTTC
cdr3_aa: CASSLPQGSYNEQFF

d_call: NA
v_call: TRBV30
j_call: TRBJ2-3
clone_size: NA
cdr3_nt: TGTGCCTGGAGGATAGGCGGCGTATCTAGCACAGATACGCAGTATTTT
cdr3_aa: CAWRIGGVSSTDTQYF